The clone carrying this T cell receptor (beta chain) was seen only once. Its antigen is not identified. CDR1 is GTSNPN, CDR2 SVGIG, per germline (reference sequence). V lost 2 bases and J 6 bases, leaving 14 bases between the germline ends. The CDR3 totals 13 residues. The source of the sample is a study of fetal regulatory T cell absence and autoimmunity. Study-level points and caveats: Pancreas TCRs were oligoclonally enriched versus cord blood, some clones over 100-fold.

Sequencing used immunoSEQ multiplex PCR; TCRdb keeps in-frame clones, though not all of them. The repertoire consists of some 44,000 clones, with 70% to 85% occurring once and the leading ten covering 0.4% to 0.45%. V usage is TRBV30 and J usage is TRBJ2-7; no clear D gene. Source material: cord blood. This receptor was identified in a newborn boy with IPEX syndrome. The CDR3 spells CAWSPPLGPEQYF. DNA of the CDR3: TGTGCCTGGAGTCCCCCGTTAGGCCCCGAGCAGTACTTC.